The source of this T cell receptor beta chain is a study of T cells in Graves' hyperthyroidism and ophthalmopathy. Study information: Blood from the periphery was taken at initial diagnosis, before any treatment. Study findings and constraints: Most clonotypes expanded in the thyroid (above 0.001) were also present in blood. The model anticipated ophthalmopathy a median around 6 months pre-onset.

10 ml of fresh peripheral blood supplied the PBMCs. TCR beta CDR3 sequences were amplified from RNA transcripts. The HTBI primer set drove a first-round RT-PCR of the TCR CDR3. MiXCR was run by TCRdb on the multiplex PCR reads, yielding one entry per CDR3 protein. The sample shows 400,000 or so distinct CDR3 sequences, 11% to 15% of them seen only once. This clonotype was detected ten times or more. The antigen remains undetermined. This CDR3 spans 14 amino acids. CDR1 KGHSH and CDR2 LQKENI come from the germline V gene. Trimming left V 2 bases short and J 0 bases short, with 5 bases between. This TCR derives from a man aged 50-59 years with Graves' ophthalmopathy. The sequenced material came from blood. This sequence joins TRBV18 and TRBJ2-1, with D uncertain. Here the CDR3 reads CASSPTGSYNEQFF. As DNA, the CDR3 is TGTGCCAGCTCACCAACGGGCTCCTACAATGAGCAGTTCTTC. The full variable domain, in which reference TRBV18 and TRBJ2-1 provide the parts outside the CDR3, is NAGVMQNPRHLVRRRGQEARLRCSPMKGHSHVYWYRQLPEEGLKFMVYLQKENIIDESGMPKERFSAEFPKEGPSILRIQQVVRGDSAAYFCASSPTGSYNEQFFGPGTRLTVL.